The 14 T cell receptor beta chains listed next were all sequenced from one sample in a study of identical twins' blood T cells. One entry per CDR3 protein results from TCRdb running MiXCR on the 5' RACE reads. The table has roughly 340,000 distinct CDR3 sequences, 28% seen once. Sequencing input: PBMCs. The receptors originated from a woman aged 18-49 years in good health.

The genes are TRBV20-1 and TRBJ1-2; D gene ambiguous. The CDR3 consists of 15 residues. Per the germline V gene, CDR1 is DFQATT and CDR2 is SNEGSKA (reference sequence). V lost 1 base and J lost 4, with 16 bases in between. The CDR3 reads CSARGGGGQLYGYTF. CDR3 DNA sequence: TGCAGTGCTAGAGGAGGCGGAGGCCAACTCTATGGCTACACCTTC.

This clonotype is a singleton in its sample. This chain joins TRBV7-9 and TRBJ1-5; no definite D call. The germline gives CDR1 SEHNR, CDR2 FQNEAQ (reference sequence). This CDR3 comprises 13 residues. V lost 2 bases and J 9 bases, leaving 11 bases between the germline ends. The chain's CDR3 is CASSLPGVAPQHF. The CDR3 DNA is TGTGCCAGCAGCTTACCGGGAGTTGCGCCCCAGCATTTT.

CDR3 sequence: CASSLQGSEYF. The DNA for the CDR3 is TGTGCCAGCAGCTTACAGGGATCGGAGTACTTC. The chain links TRBV7-8 to TRBJ2-7; D might be TRBD1 (5 bases). This CDR3 has 11 amino acids. CDR1 SGHVS and CDR2 FQNEAQ come from the germline V gene. With 2 bases removed from V and 11 bases from J, the gap between germline ends came to 10 bases. The whole variable domain, remainder taken from reference TRBV7-8 and TRBJ2-7, is GAGVSQSPRYKVAKRGQDVALRCDPISGHVSLFWYQQALGQGPEFLTYFQNEAQLDKSGLPSDRFFAERPEGSVSTLKIQRTQQEDSAVYLCASSLQGSEYFGPGTRLTVT.

Notes on this clonotype: A much larger clone differs by one base, so this may be a read error. The V and J genes are TRBV29-1 and TRBJ2-2; 10 nucleotides match TRBD2. The CDR3 contains 14 residues. Germline V gives CDR1 SQVTM, CDR2 ANQGSEA. The DNA for the CDR3 is TGCGGCGTCCTTAAAGCGGGAGGGCCCGGGGAGCTGTTTTTT. Translation: CGVLKAGGPGELFF.

The genes are TRBV5-1 and TRBJ1-1; TRBD1 agrees at 8 bases. Germline V lookup: CDR1 SGHRS, CDR2 YFSETQ. Losses at the gene ends were 2 bases for V and 10 bases for J; bases not matched to a gene: 7. The CDR3 has 13 residues. The CDR3 bases are TGCGCCAGCAGCTTTACAGGGGGAAAGGTAGCTTTCTTT. The encoded protein is CASSFTGGKVAFF. The whole variable domain, filled in from reference TRBV5-1 and TRBJ1-1, reads KAGVTQTPRYLIKTRGQQVTLSCSPISGHRSVSWYQQTPGQGLQFLFEYFSETQRNKGNFPGRFSGRQFSNSRSEMNVSTLELGDSALYLCASSFTGGKVAFFGQGTRLTVV.

The chain uses TRBV5-6 and TRBJ2-2; the match to TRBD1 covers 8 bases. Germline V lookup: CDR1 SGHDT, CDR2 YYEEEE. The CDR3 consists of 16 residues. J gave up 4 bases and V 4 bases, and 9 bases lay outside the gene matches. The CDR3 coding sequence is TGTGCCAGCAGCCCACCAGGACAGGGTCTCACCGGGGAGCTGTTTTTT. It specifies CASSPPGQGLTGELFF. The whole variable domain, filled in from reference TRBV5-6 and TRBJ2-2, reads DAGVTQSPTHLIKTRGQQVTLRCSPKSGHDTVSWYQQALGQGPQFIFQYYEEEERQRGNFPDRFSGHQFPNYSSELNVNALLLGDSALYLCASSPPGQGLTGELFFGEGSRLTVL.

The chain couples TRBV29-1 to TRBJ1-4; D uncertain. Trimming pared 7 bases from V and 7 bases from J, leaving 16 bases between. CDR3 length equals 13 residues. Germline CDR1 reads SQVTM; CDR2 reads ANQGSEA. In DNA, the CDR3 is TGCAGCGCCCGGTCGGTCGAGCGTGAAAAACTGTTTTTT. Protein sequence: CSARSVEREKLFF.

This clonotype appeared a few times. This chain links TRBV6-5 with TRBJ1-2; TRBD1 matches at 10 bases. The V gene end was trimmed by 7 bases and the J gene end by 7 bases; junction bases not matched to a gene: 12. CDR1 and CDR2 from the germline V gene are MNHEY and SVGAGI. The CDR3 consists of 15 residues. This chain's CDR3 is CASIKLDRGPGGYTF. The CDR3 bases are TGTGCCAGCATTAAACTCGACAGGGGGCCCGGTGGCTACACCTTC.

In its sample, this clonotype was seen many times. The V gene is TRBV4-1, the J gene TRBJ2-1, with D unclear. Germline lookup yields CDR1 MGHRA and CDR2 YSYEKL. The V and J ends lost 1 base and 0 bases respectively, with 7 bases between them. This CDR3 comprises 15 residues. CDR3 sequence reads: CASSQGTASYNEQFF. CDR3 bases: TGCGCCAGCAGCCAAGGCACAGCCTCCTACAATGAGCAGTTCTTC.

This clonotype was observed a handful of times. The chain employs TRBV20-1 and TRBJ2-2, with 9 bases fitting TRBD1. The germline V gene has CDR1 DFQATT and CDR2 SNEGSKA (reference sequence). The CDR3 has 13 residues. CDR3 DNA sequence: TGCATCGCTAAGGGGACAGGGACCGGGGAGCTGTTTTTT. The encoded protein is CIAKGTGTGELFF.

This clonotype was counted ten times or more. The chain couples TRBV20-1 to TRBJ2-1, with TRBD2 as a possible D gene (5 bases). The CDR3 runs to 13 residues. V lost 5 bases and J 5 bases, leaving 13 bases between the germline ends. Germline lookup yields CDR1 DFQATT and CDR2 SNEGSKA (reference sequence). CDR3 in DNA: TGCAGTGCTTACTCCAGGACTCACAATGAGCAGTTCTTC. Protein product: CSAYSRTHNEQFF.

This clonotype was counted many times. The V gene is TRBV3-1, the J gene TRBJ1-1; D remains unclear. The CDR3 extends over 14 amino acids. V lost 4 bases to trimming and J lost 1 base, with 10 bases between them. Germline CDR1 and CDR2: LGHDT and YNNKEL (reference sequence). This chain's CDR3 is CASSLLLPNTEAFF. The CDR3 bases are TGTGCCAGCAGCCTGTTGTTACCGAACACTGAAGCTTTCTTT.

The chain joins TRBV6-6 to TRBJ1-3; 7 bases match TRBD1. Trimming took 6 bases from V and 0 from J; bases not matched to a gene: 8. The germline gives CDR1 MNHNY, CDR2 SVGAGI (reference sequence). The CDR3 spans 16 residues. CDR3 in amino acids: CASSRDSPASGNTIYF. The DNA of the CDR3 is TGTGCCAGCAGCCGGGACAGTCCGGCCTCTGGAAACACCATATATTTT.

This clonotype was picked up a small number of times. This sequence joins TRBV11-1 and TRBJ1-1; D not certain. Trimming shortened V by 4 bases and J by 6 bases, and 9 bases separated the two germline ends. The CDR3 covers 12 residues. Germline V gives CDR1 SGHAT, CDR2 FQDESV (reference sequence). In DNA form, the CDR3 reads TGTGCCAGCAGCTGGGGTCTGGCTGAAGCTTTCTTT. Its translation: CASSWGLAEAFF.